The 7 T cell receptor beta chains reported below all come from one sample, sequenced in a study of shared T cell receptors in the human thymus. Using immunoSEQ multiplex PCR, the repertoire was profiled, and TCRdb retains in-frame clones only, with some absent. The sample consists of about 660,000 clones, roughly 86% of them appearing once. The sample also formed part of further work on human thymus T cells.

The material sequenced was thymocytes. The receptors stem from a boy less than two years old with a congenital heart defect.

The chain employs TRBV29-1 and TRBJ2-1, with TRBD2 matching 8 bases. The trim removed 2 bases at V and 8 bases at J, leaving 17 bases unmatched. CDR1 SQVTM and CDR2 ANQGSEA come from the germline V gene. The length of the CDR3 is 17 residues. The CDR3 DNA follows: TGCAGCGTTGAATCCCCCCGATTGGGACTAGTGATTTATGAGCAGTTCTTC. Its protein is CSVESPRLGLVIYEQFF.

V and J are TRBV2 and TRBJ2-7, with 9 bases aligning to TRBD1. The CDR3 is 17 residues long. V lost 7 bases and J lost 3; bases outside the gene matches: 16. Per the germline V gene, CDR1 is SNHLY and CDR2 is FYNNEI. This CDR3 reads CASNRGKAGQGCYEQYF. CDR3 nucleotide sequence: TGTGCCAGCAATAGGGGGAAAGCGGGACAGGGTTGCTACGAGCAGTACTTC.

The chain recombines TRBV20-1 with TRBJ2-5; tentative D call: TRBD1 (5 bases). This CDR3 comprises 11 residues. CDR1 and CDR2 (germline): DFQATT, SNEGSKA (reference sequence). The V and J ends lost 7 bases and 2 bases respectively, with 8 bases between them. The CDR3 DNA is TGCAGTGGGGGCATACAAGAGACCCAGTACTTC. Translation gives CSGGIQETQYF.

The chain uses TRBV5-6 and TRBJ2-5; the D gene is possibly TRBD2 (6 bases). CDR3 length equals 17 residues. V shed 0 bases and J shed 1 base, with 16 bases lying between them. Looked up from germline, CDR1 is SGHDT and CDR2 is YYEEEE. CDR3 coding DNA: TGTGCCAGCAGCTTGGCTGGTAGGGAGGTACCCCAAGAGACCCAGTACTTC. It encodes CASSLAGREVPQETQYF.

V is TRBV5-5 and J is TRBJ2-2; possibly TRBD2 for D (6 bases). CDR1 SGHKS and CDR2 YYEKEE come from the germline V gene (reference sequence). There are 16 residues in the CDR3. The V end was cut by 4 bases, the J end by 5 bases, with 18 bases between. The CDR3 nucleotides are TGTGCCAGCAGCATTACTAGCAGGGTTGGAACCGGGGAGCTGTTTTTT. Its protein product is CASSITSRVGTGELFF.

The chain has TRBV4-3 and TRBJ1-1, with 8 bases identical to TRBD1. CDR1 and CDR2 from the germline V gene are LGHNA and YSLEER. The ends lost 4 bases at V and 1 base at J; junction bases unmatched: 11. The CDR3 totals 17 residues. The CDR3 DNA reads TGCGCCAGCAGCCCCGACCGAGGCGGACAGGGGAACACTGAAGCTTTCTTT. Translation gives CASSPDRGGQGNTEAFF.

The chain employs TRBV25-1 and TRBJ2-3, with 12 nucleotides matching TRBD2. The germline V gene encodes CDR1 MGHDK and CDR2 SYGVNS. Losses at the gene ends were 3 bases for V and 4 bases for J; bases not matched to a gene: 8. This CDR3 has 17 amino acids. The CDR3 is CASSDRRLAGVSDTQYF. The CDR3 DNA reads TGTGCCAGCAGTGATCGCCGACTAGCGGGGGTCTCAGATACGCAGTATTTT. The full variable domain, completed using reference TRBV25-1 and TRBJ2-3, is EADIYQTPRYLVIGTGKKITLECSQTMGHDKMYWYQQDPGMELHLIHYSYGVNSTEKGDLSSESTVSRIRTEHFPLTLESARPSHTSQYLCASSDRRLAGVSDTQYFGPGTRLTVL.